This T cell receptor (beta chain) was sequenced during a study of blood T cell repertoires in COVID-19. The overall study: The cDNA or gDNA used as material had been derived from T cells, B-cell-depleted T cells, or PBMCs.

The CDR3 spans 17 residues. Germline assignment: CDR1 KGHDR and CDR2 SFDVKD. The V and J ends lost 0 bases and 0 bases, in that order; junction bases with no gene match: 3. In the study's own analysis: Amplification of reference gene primers was used by the study to estimate nucleated cell counts. The repertoire was sequenced with immunoSEQ multiplex PCR; TCRdb's copy has only in-frame clones and lacks some. V and J calls plus clone size are reproduced from that table; the DNA served to infer D and trimming. The sample includes 300,000 to 350,000 clones, roughly 89% of them seen just once. The sequenced sample consisted of PBMCs or T cells enriched from blood (not recorded which). The chain has TRBV24-1 and TRBJ2-3, with TRBD1 matching over 9 bases. The receptor was derived from a young woman who had recovered from COVID-19. CDR3 region: CATSDLPGQGSTDTQYF. The CDR3 DNA is TGTGCCACCAGTGATTTGCCCGGACAGGGGAGCACAGATACGCAGTATTTT.